This entry lists 23 T cell receptor beta chains sequenced from one sample in a study of CD8 T cells in ankylosing spondylitis. Study observations and caveats: Ankylosing spondylitis blood appeared to carry a characteristic TCR beta motif of roughly eight highly homologous variants.

From the 5' RACE reads, TCRdb called clonotypes with MiXCR, one entry per CDR3 protein. The data show a few hundred thousand distinct CDR3 sequences, 7.3% seen once. The antigens of these receptors remain unknown. The sample consisted of blood, either unsorted or a sorted T cell fraction (not recorded which). The receptors shown here come from a male donor with ankylosing spondylitis.

This clonotype was seen ten or more times. This chain connects TRBV28 to TRBJ1-1; the D is unclear. This CDR3 comprises 12 residues. The germline gives CDR1 MDHEN, CDR2 SYDVKM. Trimming removed 3 bases from V and 10 bases from J, with 12 bases in between. As DNA, the CDR3 is TGTGCCAGCAGTTTTCCCGCGGGCATAGCTTTCTTT. This sequence encodes CASSFPAGIAFF.

This clonotype occurred many times. The chain carries TRBV20-1 and TRBJ2-2; 14 bases map to TRBD2. The V gene end was trimmed by 8 bases and the J gene end by 5 bases; junction bases not matched to a gene: 7. Germline CDR1 is DFQATT and CDR2 is SNEGSKA (reference sequence). This CDR3 has 15 amino acids. The CDR3 DNA follows: TGCAGTCTATCGACTAGCGGGAGGGATACCGGGGAGCTGTTTTTT. Amino acids: CSLSTSGRDTGELFF.

This clonotype was seen ten or more times. The rearrangement joins TRBV20-1 to TRBJ2-1, with TRBD2 matching over 8 bases. The germline V gene has CDR1 DFQATT and CDR2 SNEGSKA (reference sequence). V dropped 0 bases and J dropped 0; count of bases not matched to a gene: 7. The CDR3 has 17 residues. CDR3 nucleotides: TGCAGTGCTAGAGATGGGCGGCTAGCGGGCTCCTACAATGAGCAGTTCTTC. Its protein product is CSARDGRLAGSYNEQFF.

In this sample, this clonotype turned up a few times. The chain couples TRBV4-3 to TRBJ2-7; 11 nucleotides line up with TRBD2. This CDR3 is built from 16 residues. V lost 0 bases and J lost 4; bases outside the gene matches: 5. Germline V gene sequence: CDR1 LGHNA, CDR2 YSLEER. CDR3 sequence (DNA): TGCGCCAGCAGCCAAGATCCGACTAGCGGGGTGTACGAGCAGTACTTC. It yields the protein CASSQDPTSGVYEQYF.

This clonotype turned up a few times. The chain is built from TRBV27 and TRBJ2-3; D gene unclear. Germline V lookup: CDR1 MNHEY, CDR2 SMNVEV (reference sequence). The CDR3 sequence is 13 residues long. Trimming took 3 bases from V and 2 from J, leaving 6 bases between them. This chain's CDR3 is CASSLTATDTQYF. The CDR3 DNA is TGTGCCAGCAGTTTGACTGCCACAGATACGCAGTATTTT.

This clonotype appeared many times. The V and J genes are TRBV29-1 and TRBJ2-2; unclear D gene. The germline V and J ends were trimmed by 5 bases and 0 bases, with 7 bases remaining between them. Germline V gene data show CDR1 as SQVTM and CDR2 as ANQGSEA. The CDR3 is made up of 13 amino acids. Here the CDR3 reads CSVLDANTGELFF. The CDR3 DNA is TGCAGCGTTTTGGACGCGAACACCGGGGAGCTGTTTTTT.

The sample holds a few counts of this clonotype. This sequence joins TRBV7-3 and TRBJ2-7; TRBD1 aligns across 7 bases. After removal of 0 bases from V and 3 bases from J, the junction contained 8 bases not matched to a gene. The CDR3 is made up of 16 amino acids. Germline loops: CDR1 SGHTA, CDR2 FQGTGA. In DNA, the CDR3 is TGTGCCAGCAGCTTAACTCCTGGGACAGCCAACTACGAGCAGTACTTC. It is translated as CASSLTPGTANYEQYF.

This clonotype was detected a few times. The chain joins TRBV5-1 to TRBJ1-5, with TRBD1 matching over 8 bases. CDR1 is SGHRS and CDR2 is YFSETQ in the germline V gene. V gave up 2 bases and J gave up 7 bases; unmatched junction bases: 5. This CDR3 spans 14 amino acids. CDR3 in amino acids: CASSFGQGIQPQHF. The CDR3 DNA follows: TGCGCCAGCAGCTTCGGACAGGGAATACAGCCCCAGCATTTT. Supplemented by reference TRBV5-1 and TRBJ1-5, the full variable domain reads KAGVTQTPRYLIKTRGQQVTLSCSPISGHRSVSWYQQTPGQGLQFLFEYFSETQRNKGNFPGRFSGRQFSNSRSEMNVSTLELGDSALYLCASSFGQGIQPQHFGDGTRLSIL.

In its sample, this clonotype was seen many times. Germline is not matched at one junction end, which may reflect a read error. CDR3 in amino acids: CASRLIQGDGYTF. The CDR3, as DNA: TGTGCCAGCAGACTAATACAGGGGGATGGCTACACTTTC. This rearrangement joins TRBV27 to TRBJ1-2, with 8 nucleotides matching TRBD1. The CDR3 sequence is 13 residues long. Looked up from germline, CDR1 is MNHEY and CDR2 is SMNVEV (reference sequence).

This clonotype was picked up many times. The rearrangement uses TRBV7-2 and TRBJ2-7; TRBD2 agrees at 8 bases. V shed 2 bases, J shed 3 bases, and the junction held 6 bases outside the gene matches. In germline, CDR1 is SGHTA, CDR2 FQGNSA. The CDR3 consists of 15 residues. CDR3 loop: CASSLLTSGNYEQYF. The CDR3 bases are TGTGCCAGCAGCTTATTAACTAGCGGAAACTACGAGCAGTACTTC.

There are many counts of this clonotype. This CDR3 is CASNRLAGVYEQYF. The CDR3 region has the DNA TGTGCCAGCAATCGGCTAGCGGGAGTGTACGAGCAGTACTTC. The V and J genes are TRBV6-2 or TRBV6-3 and TRBJ2-7, with 10 bases that match TRBD2. Germline V CDR1 and CDR2: MNHEY, SVGEGT. The CDR3 extends over 14 amino acids. J lost 4 bases, V lost 7 bases, and 7 bases had no gene match.

This clonotype was counted many times. The gene calls are TRBV14 and TRBJ2-2; D gene unclear. CDR1 and CDR2 from the germline V gene are SGHDN and FVKESK. V gave up 0 bases and J gave up 4 bases, with 9 bases separating them. The CDR3 contains 15 residues. The CDR3 bases are TGTGCCAGCAGCCAAGACTCCCAGCCCACCGGGGAGCTGTTTTTT. It specifies CASSQDSQPTGELFF.

The V and J genes are TRBV7-9 and TRBJ2-7; D perhaps matches TRBD1 (6 bases). Germline V gene sequence: CDR1 SEHNR, CDR2 FQNEAQ (reference sequence). Trimming removed 5 bases from V and 4 bases from J, with 15 bases in between. The CDR3 is 14 residues long. As DNA, the CDR3 is TGTGCCAGCAGCCCTCGACAGGCGCTATACGAGCAGTACTTC. Translated, it gives CASSPRQALYEQYF.

This clonotype was seen many times. The chain couples TRBV29-1 to TRBJ2-1, with D unresolved. Germline values: CDR1 SQVTM, CDR2 ANQGSEA. V lost 6 bases, J lost 4 bases, and 19 bases lay in between. The CDR3 covers 15 residues. The CDR3 loop is CSVKGLVNHYNEQFF. The CDR3 bases are TGCAGCGTCAAAGGTTTGGTGAACCATTACAATGAGCAGTTCTTC.

This clonotype was counted many times. CDR3 loop: CASSQDSSSGKYNEQFF. CDR3 DNA: TGCGCCAGCAGCCAAGATTCGTCTAGCGGCAAATACAATGAGCAGTTCTTC. The chain uses TRBV4-1 and TRBJ2-1; 7 positions match TRBD2. CDR1 and CDR2 (germline): MGHRA, YSYEKL. V shed 0 bases, J shed 4 bases, and the junction held 9 bases outside the gene matches. There are 17 residues in the CDR3.

Only a few counts were recorded for this clonotype. J is TRBJ2-1 and V is TRBV11-3; no clear D. The V and J ends lost 5 bases and 10 bases respectively, with 12 bases between them. The CDR3 is 12 residues long. CDR1 is SGHNT, CDR2 YENEEA, per germline. The CDR3 loop reads CASSHTYSEQFF. The DNA for the CDR3 is TGTGCCAGCAGCCATACATACAGCGAGCAGTTCTTC.

This clonotype occurred many times. The V gene is TRBV5-1, the J gene TRBJ2-4, with TRBD1 matching 7 bases. The V gene end was trimmed by 6 bases and the J gene end by 5 bases; junction bases not matched to a gene: 5. This CDR3 contains 13 residues. CDR1 is SGHRS and CDR2 is YFSETQ in the germline V gene. The CDR3 spells CASKDRAQNIQYF. The CDR3 DNA follows: TGCGCCAGCAAAGACAGGGCCCAAAACATTCAGTACTTC.

This clonotype was detected a few times. The chain carries TRBV11-2 and TRBJ2-5; no clear D. Germline loops: CDR1 SGHAT, CDR2 FQNNGV. V shed 0 bases and J shed 5 bases, with 7 bases lying between them. There are 13 residues in the CDR3. CDR3 in DNA: TGTGCCAGCAGCTTAGAGGTCTTGGAGACCCAGTACTTC. Translation: CASSLEVLETQYF.

This clonotype was detected ten times or more. The V gene is TRBV20-1, the J gene TRBJ2-1; D gene unclear. V was pared by 2 bases and J by 3 bases, with 20 bases between. Looked up from germline, CDR1 is DFQATT and CDR2 is SNEGSKA (reference sequence). The CDR3 length is 17 residues. The CDR3 DNA follows: TGCAGTGCTAGAAGCCTAGATAGTGTCATTAGCTACAATGAGCAGTTCTTC. Its translation: CSARSLDSVISYNEQFF.

The table lists this clonotype with many counts. The V gene is TRBV9, the J gene TRBJ2-2; maybe TRBD1 (6 bases). From germline, CDR1 is SGDLS and CDR2 YYNGEE. V was pared by 0 bases and J by 6 bases, with 9 bases between. This CDR3 comprises 14 residues. The CDR3 DNA reads as TGTGCCAGCAGCGTAGGGGCAGGGGCCGGGGAGCTGTTTTTT. Translating it yields CASSVGAGAGELFF.

Only a few counts were recorded for this clonotype. The genes are TRBV11-2 and TRBJ2-3; the D gene is possibly TRBD1 (6 bases). Trimming stripped 5 bases from V and 2 bases from J, with 14 bases between. From germline, CDR1 is SGHAT and CDR2 FQNNGV. This CDR3 has 15 residues. The CDR3: CASSPGHTATDTQYF. CDR3 bases: TGTGCCAGCAGCCCGGGACACACCGCCACAGATACGCAGTATTTT.

In its sample, this clonotype was seen many times. The CDR3 DNA reads TGCGCCAGCAGCCAGGCCGGGGGGAGGAGCTACACCTTC. This gives the protein CASSQAGGRSYTF. This rearrangement joins TRBV4-1 to TRBJ1-2; tentative D call: TRBD1 (5 bases). Germline values: CDR1 MGHRA, CDR2 YSYEKL. V gave up 3 bases and J gave up 9 bases, with 14 bases separating them. The CDR3 has 13 residues.

This clonotype was recorded many times. This rearrangement joins TRBV6-2 or TRBV6-3 to TRBJ2-7, with D possibly being TRBD1 (6 bases). Germline CDR1 and CDR2: MNHEY and SVGEGT. The CDR3 covers 13 residues. The V end was cut by 10 bases, the J end by 2 bases, with 15 bases between. The CDR3: CATSWAGAYEQYF. The CDR3, as DNA: TGTGCCACCAGCTGGGCAGGGGCCTACGAGCAGTACTTC.